The rows below give T cell receptor beta chains drawn from one sample of a study of blood T cell repertoires in COVID-19. The table came from immunoSEQ multiplex PCR; TCRdb's copy has only in-frame clones and leaves some out. This repertoire shows fewer than 40,000 clones, 75% to 90% found once; its top ten account for about a quarter. The sequenced material came from peripheral blood. These TCRs come from a woman of 80 years or more with active or convalescent COVID-19. CDR3s include the opening cysteine and the closing phenylalanine or tryptophan. Each record gives: D gene, J gene, V gene, CDR3 protein. D genes are given only for firm matches.

>-|TRBJ2-7|TRBV13
CASSRDSYEQYF
>-|TRBJ2-3|TRBV10-1
CASSVADTQYF
>TRBD1|TRBJ1-2|TRBV6-5
CASSPDRGGYGYTF
>-|TRBJ2-7|TRBV1
CTSSPSGVEHSAYEQYF
>-|TRBJ1-1|TRBV7-2
CASSFGVGLLNTEAFF
>TRBD2|TRBJ2-5|TRBV25-1
CASSVRLAETQYF
>TRBD1|TRBJ2-2|TRBV19
CASTAQGAQGTGELFF
>-|TRBJ2-1|TRBV5-1
CASSLQVLIDEQFF
>-|TRBJ1-2|TRBV4-2
CASSQPGIYGYTF
>TRBD1|TRBJ2-7|TRBV27
CASRIRDSSYEQYF
>TRBD1|TRBJ1-5|TRBV7-6
CASSLAPGQGRNQPQHF
>-|TRBJ1-1|TRBV5-4
CASSLGTNQNTEAFF
>-|TRBJ1-2|TRBV18
CASSPQQGFFGYTF
>-|TRBJ2-3|TRBV5-4
CASSSPLNSGARGTQYF
>-|TRBJ2-5|TRBV7-3
CASSLIGTGIRGAQETQYF
>TRBD1|TRBJ1-1|TRBV5-6
CASSYTRTGKSEAFF
>-|TRBJ2-3|TRBV11-3
CASSPRWATDTQYF
>-|TRBJ1-4|TRBV5-1
CASSLEGGSTNEKLFF
>-|TRBJ1-1|TRBV27
CASSFTINTEAFF
>-|TRBJ2-6|TRBV5-1
CASSSGLSGANVLTF
>TRBD1|TRBJ2-3|TRBV2
CASTTQGPTDTQYF
>TRBD1|TRBJ2-7|TRBV9
CASSVAARTGGLYEQYF
>-|TRBJ2-3|TRBV11-2
CASSLAPLGRVTDTQYF
>-|TRBJ2-1|TRBV19
CASSIMRARHGYNEQFF
>-|TRBJ1-1|TRBV27
CASSPPGVRAFF
>TRBD1|TRBJ1-2|TRBV6-5
CASSSSDRASTF
>TRBD2|TRBJ2-3|TRBV10-3
CAINRGGSDTQYF
>TRBD2|TRBJ2-7|TRBV5-1
CASSLVAGGPYEQYF
>TRBD1|TRBJ1-4|TRBV6-5
CASSRQGSVKLFF
>TRBD1|TRBJ2-7|TRBV5-4
CASSVTGGAGYEQYF
>-|TRBJ1-2|TRBV12-3/TRBV12-4
CASSLPGGTGYTF
>TRBD1|TRBJ1-5|TRBV18
CASSQGQGSKQPQHF
>-|TRBJ1-2|TRBV23-1
CASSQGLPAGYGYTF
>-|TRBJ2-3|TRBV29-1
CSVGSGLGDTQYF
>-|TRBJ1-1|TRBV11-2
CASSLAIDRINTEAFF
>-|TRBJ2-3|TRBV7-2
CASSLAEFGLAGWDTQYF